Listed below are T cell receptor beta chains from one sample, sequenced in a study of CD8 T cells in Susac syndrome. MiXCR, run by TCRdb on the immunoSEQ multiplex PCR reads, gives a single entry per CDR3 protein. This table has some 140,000 distinct CDR3 sequences, around 91% appearing once. Sequenced input: CD8+ T cells from PBMCs. These receptors originate from a human donor with multiple sclerosis. Each CDR3 is given with its conserved first and last residue.

TRBJ2-7	TRBV6-4	14	CASGYRDISYEQYF
TRBJ2-1	TRBV9	17	CASSLEPGLVSYNEQFF
TRBJ1-5	TRBV27	15	CASSFTPYSNQPQHF
TRBJ2-5	TRBV5-1	17	CASSFWGPSGVQETQYF
TRBJ2-7	TRBV11-2	16	CASSPGWRGEVYEQYF
TRBJ2-1	TRBV30	15	CAWSVATGAVYEQFF
TRBJ2-7	TRBV7-2	15	CASSPLRDRSYEQYF
TRBJ1-1	TRBV9	15	CASSPISGSNTEAFF
TRBJ2-2	TRBV29-1	12	CSVSGDGGELFF
TRBJ2-5	TRBV30	13	CSWSAGGRETQYF
TRBJ1-1	TRBV27	12	CASGRGVTEAFF
TRBJ2-7	TRBV4-3	15	CASSQVLAAPYEQYF
TRBJ1-2	TRBV15	15	CATSGPREGPYGYTF
TRBJ1-2	TRBV7-2	13	CASGDSSRGFYTF
TRBJ2-7	TRBV6-6	14	CASSYAGHSYEQYF
TRBJ1-1	TRBV19	16	CASTIRGGTDYTEAFF
TRBJ2-3	TRBV7-2	13	CASSLVGLDTQYF
TRBJ2-3	TRBV9	13	CASSQREAHTQYF
TRBJ2-7	TRBV9	13	CASSVDSSYEQYF
TRBJ2-2	TRBV24-1	14	CATSDWGPTGELFF
TRBJ2-1	TRBV29-1	13	CSASGRVYNEQFF
TRBJ2-7	TRBV7-3	15	CASSPMGGPAYEQYF
TRBJ2-7	TRBV25-1	16	CASSEFGRRSSYEQYF
TRBJ2-1	TRBV6-2/TRBV6-3	14	CASSLLRDYNEQFF
TRBJ1-1	TRBV2	14	CASSEWQGNTEAFF
TRBJ2-1	TRBV5-1	11	CASSFGTEQFF
TRBJ2-1	TRBV12-3/TRBV12-4	15	CASSLLAGVGDEQFF
TRBJ1-2	TRBV20-1	14	CSARGAGSQEGYTF
TRBJ1-1	TRBV27	15	CASSPVQGIELAAFF
TRBJ2-7	TRBV4-1	14	CASSQDPLDGEQYF
TRBJ1-2	TRBV30	12	CAGRQGFYGYTF
TRBJ2-7	TRBV20-1	12	CSAKFTGYEQYF
TRBJ2-5	TRBV11-3	15	CASSLELGQGETQYF
TRBJ2-7	TRBV5-1	14	CASSSGQGDYEQYF
TRBJ1-2	TRBV27	12	CASSFSGGGYTF
TRBJ1-1	TRBV5-6	17	CASSLDPGALWDTEAFF
TRBJ1-2	TRBV4-1	15	CASSQSRALGYGYTF
TRBJ2-7	TRBV7-6	14	CASSLGIGGEEQYF
TRBJ2-1	TRBV29-1	14	CSVWGARADNEQFF